This T cell receptor beta chain was documented in a study of shared clonotypes between healthy human individuals. Study-wide results and caveats: The diversity represented, both genetic and in exposure history, was limited by few donors. An expected dependence of interdonor clonotype sharing on sequencing depth was noted.

CDR1 LNHDA and CDR2 SQIVND come from the germline V gene (reference sequence). The germline V and J ends were trimmed by 6 bases and 4 bases, with 13 bases remaining between them. The CDR3 runs 14 residues. Naive CD8 cells lacked CD45RO and underwent positive selection for CCR7, leaving out terminally differentiated effector memory CD45RA+ cells. As to this clone: What it binds is not known.

When replicate PCRs were run on sorted subsets, they used around 200 ng DNA, some 33,000 T cell genomes. The repertoire was sequenced with immunoSEQ multiplex PCR; TCRdb's copy has only in-frame clones and lacks some. The table lists about 2.2 million clones, approximately 94% of them singletons. The sequence was collected from a man younger than 30 in good health. Some clones in this sample may be carry-over from other donors' samples. The chain joins TRBV19 to TRBJ1-3, with D possibly TRBD1 on 5 matching bases. Sequenced material: naive CD8+ T cells from PBMCs. The CDR3 DNA is TGTGCCAGTAGCCATCTCAGGGACGGAAACACCATATATTTT. Its translation: CASSHLRDGNTIYF.